This TCR beta chain emerged from a study of blood T cell repertoires in COVID-19. As for the study in general: PBMCs, B-cell-depleted T cells, or T cells provided the cDNA or gDNA that made up the material.

Recovered status applied to Cohort 3 donors who had two consecutive negative PCRs. It also applied to those with clearance or with symptom resolution. The CDR3 runs to 16 residues. The germline V gene has CDR1 SGHTA and CDR2 FQGNSA. The trim removed 5 bases at V and 4 bases at J, leaving 5 bases unmatched. In the authors' workflow: Nucleated cell number was recorded as an estimate derived from reference gene primer amplification. Assay used: immunoSEQ multiplex PCR; TCRdb lists only in-frame clones, some missing. V, J and clone size are taken as reported in that table, and D and trimming were inferred from the DNA itself. The repertoire holds about 270,000 clones, 75% to 90% seen once, with 2.4% in the top ten.

The TCR sequence derives from a woman between 18 and 29 years old who had recovered from COVID-19. This chain connects TRBV7-2 to TRBJ2-5, with 15 bases identical to TRBD2. The sequencing sample was made of PBMCs or T cells enriched from blood (not recorded which). The chain's CDR3 is CASSRQGLAGGETQYF. DNA for the CDR3: TGTGCCAGCAGCAGACAGGGACTAGCGGGGGGAGAGACCCAGTACTTC. Together with reference TRBV7-2 and TRBJ2-5, the CDR3 gives the full variable domain: GAGVSQSPSNKVTEKGKDVELRCDPISGHTALYWYRQSLGQGLEFLIYFQGNSAPDKSGLPSDRFSAERTGGSVSTLTIQRTQQEDSAVYLCASSRQGLAGGETQYFGPGTRLLVL.